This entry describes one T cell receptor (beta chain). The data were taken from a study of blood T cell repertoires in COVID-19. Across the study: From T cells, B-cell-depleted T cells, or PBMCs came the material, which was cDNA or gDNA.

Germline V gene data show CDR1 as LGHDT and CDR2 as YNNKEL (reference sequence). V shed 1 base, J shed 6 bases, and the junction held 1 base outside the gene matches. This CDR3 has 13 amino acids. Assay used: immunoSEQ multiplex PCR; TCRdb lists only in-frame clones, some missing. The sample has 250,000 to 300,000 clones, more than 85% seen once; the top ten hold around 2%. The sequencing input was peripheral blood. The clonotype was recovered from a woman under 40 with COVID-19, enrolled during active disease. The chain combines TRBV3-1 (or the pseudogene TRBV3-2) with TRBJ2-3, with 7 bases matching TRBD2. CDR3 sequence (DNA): TGTGCCAGCAGCCAAGTCGGGGGGGATACGCAGTATTTT. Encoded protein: CASSQVGGDTQYF.